This TCR beta chain came from a study of T cells and Merkel cell carcinoma outcomes (dated by TCRdb to the early 2020s). Describing the broader study: In patients with Merkel cell carcinoma, researchers looked at whether the T-cell repertoire of the tumor, along with T-cell density, could predict clinical outcome. The paper as a whole reports these results and caveats: The combination of T-cell repertoire features and T-cell density was reported to predict clinical outcomes in patients with Merkel cell carcinoma.

The samples were taken from patients with Merkel cell carcinoma. CDR1 and CDR2 are drawn from the germline V gene: SGDLS, YYNGEE. V and J lose 2 bases and 1 base, and a span of 15 bases separates them. Counted from cysteine to phenylalanine, this CDR3 has 16 amino acids. Just the 48-base CDR3 DNA is kept, in frame starting at base 1. The library came from the immunoSEQ multiplex PCR assay. In TCRdb, the immuneACCESS table is reduced to in-frame sequences with V and J assigned. These tables do not hold every clone; where another copy was compared, an unresolved V gene accounts for under half, and the others remain unexplained. In all, the sample holds approximately 2,000 clones, and roughly 92% of those were seen once. The ten largest make up 1.8% of the sample. A remark on this clone: The clone's antigen remains unknown. Base quality data are lacking; no much larger clone is found one base away.

The TCR originated in a human donor with Merkel cell carcinoma. The source material was tumor tissue from Merkel cell carcinoma. The chain joins TRBV9 to TRBJ1-1; TRBD1 is perhaps the D gene, given 6 matching bases. CDR3 loop: CASSVGPGGGNTEAFF. The sequenced DNA is TGTGCCAGCAGCGTGGGTCCTGGAGGGGGGAACACTGAAGCTTTCTTT. When the CDR3 is completed using the reference TRBV9 and TRBJ1-1 genes on either side, the full variable domain is DSGVTQTPKHLITATGQRVTLRCSPRSGDLSVYWYQQSLDQGLQFLIQYYNGEERAKGNILERFSAQQFPDLHSELNLSSLELGDSALYFCASSVGPGGGNTEAFFGQGTRLTVV.